The source of this T cell receptor beta chain is a study of lymphopenia after photon versus proton radiotherapy (dated by TCRdb to the late 2010s). For the study in its entirety: The immunological effects of photon versus proton radiation therapy were compared in patients with gastrointestinal tumors who developed high-grade lymphopenia. The cohort comprised 20 to 25 patients with gastrointestinal tumors who received either photon or proton therapy and then developed lymphopenia. The study was designed to characterize how the impact on the immune system differs between the two radiation modalities.

The V end loses 1 base and the J end loses 5 bases, and a stretch of 15 bases separates them. The CDR3, cysteine through phenylalanine, is 15 amino acids long. Only the CDR3 DNA is retained, 45 bases long and in frame from the first base. Taken from the germline V gene, the CDR1 and CDR2 loops are SGHDT and YYEEEE. Study-wide conclusions, independent of this receptor: After the lymphocyte count nadir, repertoires from photon-treated patients showed oligoclonal expansion, particularly of CD8+ Temra cells, and this expansion drove the decline in diversity. Among patients across the cohort who died, overall survival time showed an inverse correlation with a larger post-nadir drop in TCR diversity. During treatment, patients who received proton therapy stayed relatively stable, whereas patients who received photon therapy lost naive T cells and TCR diversity and gained effector/memory populations. The authors looked at the survival association only in patients who died, and they framed better survival with proton therapy as a possibility rather than a demonstrated result.

A remark on this clone: Its antigen specificity is not known. Per-base quality was not reported, and no clone a single base away is much larger than it.

The library relied on the immunoSEQ multiplex PCR assay. T cell repertoires were profiled by deep sequencing of rearranged TCR beta loci, alongside multiparametric flow cytometry. TCRdb re-hosts the immuneACCESS table, in-frame sequences only. Its copies lack some clones; in the studies checked, an unresolved V gene accounts for under half of them, and the cause for the rest is not known. This sample gives tens of thousands of clones in total; 75% to 90% of them show up just once. The ten largest account for under 14% of the sample. The sample was peripheral blood, taken from a patient treated with proton-based radiotherapy. The sequence is built from TRBV5-6 and TRBJ1-2, with the D gene uncertain. This TCR came from a man older than 75 with esophageal cancer. Here is the DNA: TGTGCCAGCAGCTTGCGGCCTTTTGCACTTTATGGCTACACCTTC. This codes for CASSLRPFALYGYTF.